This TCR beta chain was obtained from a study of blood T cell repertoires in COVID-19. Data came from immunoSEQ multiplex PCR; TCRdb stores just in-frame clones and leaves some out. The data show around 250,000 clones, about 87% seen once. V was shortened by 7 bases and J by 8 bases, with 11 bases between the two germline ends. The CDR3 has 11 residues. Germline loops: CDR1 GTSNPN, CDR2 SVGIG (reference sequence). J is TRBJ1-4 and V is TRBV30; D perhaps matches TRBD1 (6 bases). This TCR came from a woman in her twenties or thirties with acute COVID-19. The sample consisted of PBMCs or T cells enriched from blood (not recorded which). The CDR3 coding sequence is TGTGCCTATACAGGGAACGAAAAACTGTTTTTT. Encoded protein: CAYTGNEKLFF. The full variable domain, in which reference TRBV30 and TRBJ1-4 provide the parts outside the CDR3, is SQTIHQWPATLVQPVGSPLSLECTVEGTSNPNLYWYRQAAGRGLQLLFYSVGIGQISSEVPQNLSASRPQDRQFILSSKKLLLSDSGFYLCAYTGNEKLFFGSGTQLSVL.